This T cell receptor beta chain stems from a study of T cells after yellow fever vaccination. A word on this clonotype: The target antigen is unknown.

V gave up 4 bases and J gave up 3 bases; unmatched junction bases: 6. Germline loops: CDR1 SGHRS, CDR2 YFSETQ. This CDR3 spans 14 amino acids. TCRdb used MiXCR to reprocess the 5' RACE reads, holding one entry per CDR3 protein. The top ten clones hold about 0.51% of a sample with under 300,000 distinct CDR3 sequences, approximately 12% of them seen once. Study results and caveats: Post-booster reappearance was seen for most primary-vaccination clones (about 96% CD4, around 91% CD8). Though weaker, the secondary response peaked faster, on day 5 versus 15.

This clonotype was sampled from a man aged 25 to 40 who received the YFV17D yellow fever vaccine. Source: CD4+ T cells sorted from PBMCs, taken 45 days after the yellow fever booster vaccination. V gene TRBV5-1 combines with J gene TRBJ1-1; 7 positions agree with TRBD1. The CDR3 region is CASSPSGTDTEAFF. In DNA, the CDR3 is TGCGCCAGCAGCCCTTCCGGGACAGACACTGAAGCTTTCTTT.